This T cell receptor beta chain was observed in a study of blood T cells in healthy people across ages. Notes on the study in general: Roughly linear declines in TCR beta diversity per million T cells occurred with age.

V was cut by 3 bases and J by 2 bases, with 13 bases left in between. This CDR3 comprises 16 residues. CDR1 is KGHDR, CDR2 SFDVKD, per germline. A J-beta primer mix and a sample-barcoded 5' primer were used in a second PCR of about 7 to 12 cycles. TCRdb independently ran MiXCR on the 5' RACE reads; one entry per CDR3 protein. The sample lists approximately 850,000 distinct CDR3 sequences, roughly 64% occurring once. As for this clonotype: Antigen specificity is unknown.

Sequenced sample: blood. The chain couples TRBV24-1 to TRBJ1-5; weak D call: TRBD1 (6 bases). The receptor's source is a man aged 30-40 years in good health. CDR3 DNA sequence: TGTGCCACCAGTGATACGACAGGACGCGGCAATCAGCCCCAGCATTTT. Translation: CATSDTTGRGNQPQHF.